The clone carrying this T cell receptor beta chain was detected only once. The sample belongs to a study of control samples from healthy donors and cancer patients. Some clones are missing from TCRdb's copy, which holds only in-frame ones; the method was immunoSEQ multiplex PCR. The sample carries roughly 120,000 clones, approximately 88% recorded once. Trimming removed 4 bases at V and 0 bases at J, with 15 bases between. The CDR3 totals 16 residues. Germline CDR1 SGHNT, CDR2 YENEEA. The sequence came from a man aged 40-50 years in good health. Sequencing was carried out using blood. The chain uses TRBV11-3 and TRBJ1-1; no reliable D call. CDR3 in amino acids: CASSSTARRMNTEAFF. In nucleotides, the CDR3 is TGTGCCAGCAGCTCCACTGCGAGACGTATGAACACTGAAGCTTTCTTT.